A single count supports the clone carrying this T cell receptor (beta chain). What it binds is not known. This entry is derived from a study of cytomegalovirus exposure and HLA in healthy donors. The study's findings and limits: Differences between HLA loci emerged in a later analysis of TCR association rates, with DRB1 most and HLA-C fewest. Most TCR sequences were uncommon, yet certain public TCRs appeared in many donors. Trimming of TCR beta V- and J-genes showed a link, identified in a later analysis, to a missense DCLRE1C variant.

The CDR3 totals 14 residues. Germline V lookup: CDR1 SGDLS, CDR2 YYNGEE. The germline V and J ends were trimmed by 0 bases and 4 bases, with 11 bases remaining between them. Amplification used 60 Vbeta primers and 13 Jbeta primers. Here immunoSEQ multiplex PCR was the method, and the copy in TCRdb shows in-frame clones only, minus some. The sample includes under 250,000 clones, about 86% seen only once; the top ten take less than 8.5%. Material for sequencing was PBMCs. The chain links TRBV9 to TRBJ2-7, with no clear D. The clonotype comes from an older woman in good health and CMV-seropositive. The CDR3 reads CASSVEAGKYEQYF. The CDR3 bases are TGTGCCAGCAGCGTAGAGGCAGGAAAATACGAGCAGTACTTC.